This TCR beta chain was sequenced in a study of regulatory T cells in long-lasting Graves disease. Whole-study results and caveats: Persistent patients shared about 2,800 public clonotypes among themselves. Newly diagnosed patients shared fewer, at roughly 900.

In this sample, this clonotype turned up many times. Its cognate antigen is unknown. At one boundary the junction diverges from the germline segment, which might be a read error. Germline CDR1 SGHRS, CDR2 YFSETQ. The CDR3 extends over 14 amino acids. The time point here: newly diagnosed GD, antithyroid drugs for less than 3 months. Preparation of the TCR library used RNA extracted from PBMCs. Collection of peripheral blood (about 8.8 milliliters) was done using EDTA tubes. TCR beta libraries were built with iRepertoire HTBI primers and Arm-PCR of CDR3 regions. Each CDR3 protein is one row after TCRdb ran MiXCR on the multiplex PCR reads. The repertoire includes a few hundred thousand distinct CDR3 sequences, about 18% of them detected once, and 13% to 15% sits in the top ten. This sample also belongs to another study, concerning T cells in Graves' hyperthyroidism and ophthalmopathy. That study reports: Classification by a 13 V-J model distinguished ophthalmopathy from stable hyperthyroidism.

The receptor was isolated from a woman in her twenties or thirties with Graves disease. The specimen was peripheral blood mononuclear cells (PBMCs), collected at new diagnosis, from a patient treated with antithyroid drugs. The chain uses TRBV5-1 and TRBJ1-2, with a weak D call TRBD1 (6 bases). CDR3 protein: CASSEDRTNYGYTF. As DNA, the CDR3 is TGTGCCAGCAGCGAAGACAGGACTAACTATGGCTACACCTTC.